These 30 T cell receptor beta chains share one sample of origin, sequenced in a study of blood T cell repertoires in COVID-19. Profiled with immunoSEQ multiplex PCR; TCRdb holds only in-frame clones, not every one. This sample has about 60,000 clones, with 80% to 90% found just once. Sequences were obtained from peripheral blood. These receptors were collected from a man aged 35-49 years with acute or convalescent COVID-19.

The chain joins TRBV15 to TRBJ1-2, with D hard to call. The length of the CDR3 is 17 residues. Trimming left V 1 base short and J 4 bases short, with 19 bases between. The germline CDR1 and CDR2 sequences are LNHNV and YYDKDF (reference sequence). The CDR3 sequence is CATSRGLRDFYGYGYTF. For the CDR3, the DNA is TGTGCCACCAGCAGAGGGCTGAGGGATTTTTATGGCTATGGCTACACCTTC.

The rearrangement links TRBV27 to TRBJ1-4; tentatively, D is TRBD1 (5 bases). The germline V gene encodes CDR1 MNHEY and CDR2 SMNVEV (reference sequence). The CDR3 runs 17 residues. Trimming stripped 9 bases from V and 0 bases from J, with 20 bases between. The CDR3 coding sequence is TGTGCCAGTAGACGGGGGTCGTATATAGCAACTAATGAAAAACTGTTTTTT. This sequence encodes CASRRGSYIATNEKLFF.

This clone appeared once. This chain connects TRBV24-1 to TRBJ2-2; 8 positions match TRBD1. CDR1 and CDR2 (germline): KGHDR, SFDVKD. The CDR3 is 18 residues long. V gave up 5 bases and J gave up 3 bases; unmatched junction bases: 13. In nucleotides, the CDR3 is TGTGCCACCAGTGTCCAGGGGGGAGACAGGGGTCACACCGGGGAGCTGTTTTTT. It encodes CATSVQGGDRGHTGELFF.

The gene calls are TRBV3-1 (or the pseudogene TRBV3-2) and TRBJ2-2, with 8 bases that match TRBD2. CDR1 and CDR2 (germline): LGHDT, YNNKEL (reference sequence). J was trimmed by 1 base and V by 4 bases; bases with no gene match: 11. CDR3 size: 18 residues. The CDR3 DNA is TGTGCCAGCAGCCTCAGGAGGACCGGGACTAGGAACACCGGGGAGCTGTTTTTT. This encodes CASSLRRTGTRNTGELFF.

CDR3 coding DNA: TGTGCCAGCAGCGTAGCCTCCGGGACAGGGGAAGGCTACACCTTC. Protein sequence: CASSVASGTGEGYTF. The chain employs TRBV9 and TRBJ1-2; TRBD1 matches at 10 bases. V dropped 0 bases and J dropped 8; count of bases not matched to a gene: 7. CDR1 SGDLS and CDR2 YYNGEE come from the germline V gene. The CDR3 contains 15 residues. Full variable domain (remainder filled in from reference TRBV9 and TRBJ1-2): DSGVTQTPKHLITATGQRVTLRCSPRSGDLSVYWYQQSLDQGLQFLIQYYNGEERAKGNILERFSAQQFPDLHSELNLSSLELGDSALYFCASSVASGTGEGYTFGSGTRLTVV.

V gene TRBV27 combines with J gene TRBJ1-6, with D uncertain. CDR1 is MNHEY, CDR2 SMNVEV, per germline (reference sequence). The CDR3 has 15 residues. V dropped 4 bases and J dropped 7 bases, with 14 bases sitting between them. DNA of the CDR3: TGTGCCAGCAGTTCCCGGGAGGCGGAGAATTCACCCCTCCACTTT. It is translated as CASSSREAENSPLHF.

In this sample, this clone turned up once. The chain combines TRBV24-1 with TRBJ1-6; D is ambiguous. Germline V gives CDR1 KGHDR, CDR2 SFDVKD. CDR3 length: 15 amino acids. V was trimmed by 4 bases and J by 5 bases, leaving 11 bases between them. CDR3 protein: CATSEARKDNSPLHF. For the CDR3, the DNA is TGTGCCACCAGTGAAGCCAGGAAGGATAATTCACCCCTCCACTTT.

CDR3 amino acids: CASSSHLATYNEQFF. The DNA for the CDR3 is TGTGCCAGCAGCTCCCACCTAGCGACCTACAATGAGCAGTTCTTC. The V and J genes are TRBV7-2 and TRBJ2-1; the D gene is possibly TRBD2 (6 bases). Germline V gives CDR1 SGHTA, CDR2 FQGNSA. The V end was cut by 4 bases, the J end by 2 bases, with 12 bases between. This CDR3 contains 15 residues. Supplemented by reference TRBV7-2 and TRBJ2-1, the full variable domain reads GAGVSQSPSNKVTEKGKDVELRCDPISGHTALYWYRQSLGQGLEFLIYFQGNSAPDKSGLPSDRFSAERTGGSVSTLTIQRTQQEDSAVYLCASSSHLATYNEQFFGPGTRLTVL.

The table lists this clone with a few counts. The rearrangement links TRBV27 to TRBJ1-4; D uncertain. In germline, CDR1 is MNHEY, CDR2 SMNVEV (reference sequence). The CDR3 is 16 amino acids. The V end was cut by 0 bases, the J end by 4 bases, with 12 bases between. The DNA of the CDR3 is TGTGCCAGCAGTTTATCGGGCAGCCTGATTAATGAAAAACTGTTTTTT. Its translation: CASSLSGSLINEKLFF.

The chain links TRBV11-3 to TRBJ1-1; maybe TRBD1 (5 bases). Trimming stripped 6 bases from V and 5 bases from J, with 16 bases between. The germline V gene encodes CDR1 SGHNT and CDR2 YENEEA. The CDR3 contains 14 residues. The CDR3 sequence is CASRPGGEGTEAFF. The CDR3 DNA follows: TGTGCCAGCAGACCCGGGGGGGAGGGGACTGAAGCTTTCTTT.

The chain couples TRBV19 to TRBJ2-1; D gene unclear. The ends were cut back, 0 bases at V and 0 bases at J, with 6 bases in the middle. Per germline, CDR1 LNHDA and CDR2 SQIVND (reference sequence). The CDR3 is made up of 15 amino acids. The CDR3 reads CASSIDGSSYNEQFF. In DNA, the CDR3 is TGTGCCAGTAGTATAGATGGCAGCTCCTACAATGAGCAGTTCTTC. Variable domain in full (rest from reference TRBV19 and TRBJ2-1): DGGITQSPKYLFRKEGQNVTLSCEQNLNHDAMYWYRQDPGQGLRLIYYSQIVNDFQKGDIAEGYSVSREKKESFPLTVTSAQKNPTAFYLCASSIDGSSYNEQFFGPGTRLTVL.

The CDR3 sequence: CASSRLSDGNIQYF. Written as DNA, the CDR3 is TGCGCCAGCAGTCGCCTCAGCGATGGAAACATTCAGTACTTC. The V gene is TRBV5-1, the J gene TRBJ2-4; unclear D gene. The V gene's germline CDR1 is SGHRS and CDR2 YFSETQ. The CDR3 has 14 residues. V dropped 5 bases and J dropped 6 bases, with 15 bases sitting between them.

The J gene is TRBJ1-1, the V gene TRBV4-1, with a tentative D call TRBD1 (6 bases). The CDR3 has 15 residues. Germline CDR1 and CDR2: MGHRA and YSYEKL. V lost 1 base to trimming and J lost 11 bases, with 20 bases between them. CDR3 loop: CASSQGQGPGFGAFF. CDR3 DNA sequence: TGCGCCAGCAGCCAAGGCCAGGGGCCGGGGTTTGGCGCTTTCTTT.

The rearrangement links TRBV12-5 to TRBJ1-5; D is possibly TRBD1 (6 bases). Trimming pared 5 bases from V and 4 bases from J, leaving 9 bases between. This CDR3 comprises 13 residues. In germline, CDR1 is LGHNT, CDR2 FRNRAP. Here the CDR3 DNA reads TGTGCTAGTGGTCCAGGGGAAAATCAGCCCCAGCATTTT. As protein: CASGPGENQPQHF.

DNA for the CDR3: TGCGCCAGCAGCCCCTCCCGGGAAAGCGGGCAAGAGACCCAGTACTTC. Protein: CASSPSRESGQETQYF. This sequence joins TRBV4-1 and TRBJ2-5; TRBD2 might be the D (6 bases). CDR3 length equals 16 residues. Germline assignment: CDR1 MGHRA and CDR2 YSYEKL. Trimming cost V 4 bases and J 2 bases, with 17 bases left between them.

The J gene is TRBJ1-5, the V gene TRBV21-1; TRBD1, the D gene given by the table, was not confirmed from the DNA. TRBV21-1 is a known pseudogene. This CDR3 region has 17 residues. CDR3: CASTHRPPGQGNQPQHF. The DNA of the CDR3 is TGTGCCAGCACTCACCGACCTCCGGGACAGGGGAATCAGCCCCAGCATTTT.

The chain combines TRBV24-1 with TRBJ2-5; D is possibly TRBD2 (6 bases). The CDR3 runs to 17 residues. Trimming removed 2 bases from V and 5 bases from J, with 20 bases in between. From germline, CDR1 is KGHDR and CDR2 SFDVKD. The CDR3 region has the DNA TGTGCCACCAGTGATTCCCGTGGAGGGGCCCCTTCCGAGACCCAGTACTTC. Translating gives CATSDSRGGAPSETQYF.

The chain combines TRBV11-3 with TRBJ1-4; D is unresolved. V was clipped by 5 bases and J by 5 bases, with 12 bases between them. CDR1 is SGHNT, CDR2 YENEEA, per germline. The CDR3 loop spans 14 amino acids. The CDR3: CASSPGGRNEKLFF. The CDR3 DNA sequence: TGTGCCAGCAGCCCAGGAGGCAGAAATGAAAAACTGTTTTTT.

J is TRBJ1-6 and V is TRBV30; the D gene is possibly TRBD1 (5 bases). This CDR3 has 15 amino acids. The germline V and J ends were trimmed by 5 bases and 0 bases, with 11 bases remaining between them. CDR1 and CDR2 from the germline V gene are GTSNPN and SVGIG (reference sequence). Here the CDR3 DNA reads TGTGCCTGGGAGGCCGGGGGCTCCTATAATTCACCCCTCCACTTT. It yields the protein CAWEAGGSYNSPLHF.

This chain joins TRBV4-2 and TRBJ1-6; tentatively, D is TRBD1 (5 bases). Looked up from germline, CDR1 is LGHNA and CDR2 is YNFKEQ. The V end lost 3 bases, the J end lost 7 bases, and 13 bases lay between the germline ends. This CDR3 is built from 15 residues. The chain's CDR3 is CASSHGWQGNSPLHF. The CDR3 DNA is TGTGCCAGCAGCCATGGGTGGCAGGGAAATTCACCCCTCCACTTT.

The rearrangement uses TRBV7-9 and TRBJ2-5; 8 positions match TRBD1. V lost 7 bases and J lost 4; bases outside the gene matches: 11. The CDR3 is 15 residues long. Per the germline V gene, CDR1 is SEHNR and CDR2 is FQNEAQ (reference sequence). This CDR3 is CASTATGQGPETQYF. DNA for the CDR3: TGTGCCAGCACCGCTACTGGACAGGGCCCAGAGACCCAGTACTTC.

This sequence joins TRBV18 and TRBJ1-1, with unresolved D. Germline V gene sequence: CDR1 KGHSH, CDR2 LQKENI. V was cut by 0 bases and J by 2 bases, with 13 bases left in between. The CDR3 has 16 residues. The DNA of the CDR3 is TGTGCCAGCTCACCACCTTCTAGGACGGGAAACACTGAAGCTTTCTTT. Protein product: CASSPPSRTGNTEAFF.

This chain joins TRBV6-5 and TRBJ1-4; TRBD1 might be the D (5 bases). With 10 bases removed from V and 6 bases from J, the gap between germline ends came to 18 bases. The CDR3 contains 14 residues. The germline CDR1 and CDR2 sequences are MNHEY and SVGAGI. CDR3 DNA sequence: TGTGCCATGCCAATCCCAGCGGGGGATGAAAAACTGTTTTTT. Translating gives CAMPIPAGDEKLFF.

The chain joins TRBV2 to TRBJ2-5; tentatively, D is TRBD2 (5 bases). The CDR3 consists of 14 residues. Looked up from germline, CDR1 is SNHLY and CDR2 is FYNNEI. Trimming stripped 4 bases from V and 0 bases from J, with 9 bases between. The CDR3: CASSGPGNQETQYF. The CDR3 DNA follows: TGTGCCAGCAGTGGTCCGGGGAACCAAGAGACCCAGTACTTC.

The V and J genes are TRBV7-8 and TRBJ2-1; 7 bases map to TRBD1. This CDR3 is built from 13 residues. Germline lookup yields CDR1 SGHVS and CDR2 FQNEAQ. V lost 7 bases to trimming and J lost 7 bases; unmatched junction nucleotides: 7. The CDR3 is CASTLQGSNEQFF. CDR3 bases: TGTGCCAGCACTTTACAGGGGTCGAATGAGCAGTTCTTC.

V is TRBV5-4 and J is TRBJ2-3, with D unresolved. The CDR3 is 14 residues long. The germline V gene has CDR1 SGHNT and CDR2 YYREEE (reference sequence). With 2 bases removed from V and 11 bases from J, the gap between germline ends came to 18 bases. CDR3 sequence (DNA): TGTGCCAGCAGCTTTTCCGGCCGTGGCGACAAGCAGTATTTT. Translated: CASSFSGRGDKQYF. Together with reference TRBV5-4 and TRBJ2-3, the CDR3 gives the full variable domain: ETGVTQSPTHLIKTRGQQVTLRCSSQSGHNTVSWYQQALGQGPQFIFQYYREEENGRGNFPPRFSGLQFPNYSSELNVNALELDDSALYLCASSFSGRGDKQYFGPGTRLTVL.

The chain couples TRBV30 to TRBJ2-5; no definite D call. The CDR3 is made up of 13 amino acids. The V gene lost 1 base and the J gene lost 6 bases, with 12 bases spanning the gap. Germline V gene sequence: CDR1 GTSNPN, CDR2 SVGIG (reference sequence). CDR3 coding DNA: TGTGCCTGGAGTGGTGGCAGTCCTCAGACCCAGTACTTC. As protein: CAWSGGSPQTQYF.

This clone was found once. The chain combines TRBV6-5 with TRBJ2-5; no clear D gene. The ends were cut back, 4 bases at V and 1 base at J, with 10 bases in the middle. CDR1 is MNHEY, CDR2 SVGAGI, per germline. The CDR3 contains 14 residues. The CDR3 region has the DNA TGTGCCAGCAGTTCAACGGTTTTCCAAGAGACCCAGTACTTC. Its protein product is CASSSTVFQETQYF.

This clone was detected only a few times. J is TRBJ2-7 and V is TRBV18; 7 bases fit TRBD1. The CDR3 spans 14 residues. Germline V gene lookup returns CDR1 KGHSH and CDR2 LQKENI. The V and J ends lost 4 bases and 3 bases, in that order; junction bases with no gene match: 6. CDR3 DNA sequence: TGTGCCAGCTCACGCGAGACAGGGAGCTACGAGCAGTACTTC. Protein sequence: CASSRETGSYEQYF.

This chain joins TRBV5-1 and TRBJ1-5; 9 nucleotides match TRBD1. The CDR3 length is 15 residues. V gave up 4 bases and J gave up 6 bases; unmatched junction bases: 8. The germline CDR1 and CDR2 sequences are SGHRS and YFSETQ. CDR3 protein: CASSPATGGGQPQHF. CDR3 DNA: TGCGCCAGCAGCCCCGCCACAGGGGGCGGTCAGCCCCAGCATTTT.